This paragraph covers one T cell receptor beta chain sequence. Its matching antigen is unknown. The naive CD8 subset, CD45RO-negative cells positively selected for CCR7, excluded terminally differentiated effector memory CD45RA+ cells. TCRdb keeps only in-frame clones here, not all; method: immunoSEQ multiplex PCR. The sample has millions of clones, 85% to 95% seen once. These data originate in a study of shared clonotypes between healthy human individuals. At the level of the study: A couple of women and three men aged 18 to 49 made up the donors.

Whole-study results and caveats: In the sorted subsets, rarefaction showed sequencing was incomplete despite large depth. Of the naive CD4 clonotypes, roughly 5.2% were shared across a handful of donors. In having few donors, the study represented limited genetic and exposure-history diversity.

Germline V gene sequence: CDR1 SGHTS, CDR2 YDEGEE. V shed 4 bases and J shed 6 bases, with 17 bases lying between them. This CDR3 is 14 amino acids long. J is TRBJ2-7 and V is TRBV5-8; D assignment may be TRBD1 or TRBD2 (5 bases each). Sequencing input: naive CD8+ T cells from PBMCs. This TCR came from a man between 18 and 29 years old in good health. Some clones in this sample may be carry-over from other donors' samples. Written as DNA, the CDR3 is TGTGCCAGCAGCCACCGACTAAGGGGCGGCGAGCAGTACTTC. Translating gives CASSHRLRGGEQYF.